This T cell receptor (beta chain) was recorded in a study of T cell changes during pregnancy in multiple sclerosis. The protocol was immunoSEQ multiplex PCR, while the TCRdb copy is restricted to in-frame clones and leaves out a portion. The sample gives about 85,000 clones, roughly 90% of which show up once; under 3% is in the top ten. The sequences come from peripheral blood, collected in the first trimester of pregnancy. This receptor was obtained from a female donor with multiple sclerosis, enrolled in a pregnancy study.

The CDR3 nucleotides read TGTGCCAGCAGCTTAGTCGGCGGGGGGAACACCGGGGAGCTGTTTTTT. Amino acids: CASSLVGGGNTGELFF. This chain uses TRBV7-2 with TRBJ2-2, with 7 bases matching TRBD2. Unmatched junction bases numbered 3, after V lost 1 base and J lost 1 base. CDR1 is SGHTA, CDR2 FQGNSA, per germline. CDR3 size: 16 residues.